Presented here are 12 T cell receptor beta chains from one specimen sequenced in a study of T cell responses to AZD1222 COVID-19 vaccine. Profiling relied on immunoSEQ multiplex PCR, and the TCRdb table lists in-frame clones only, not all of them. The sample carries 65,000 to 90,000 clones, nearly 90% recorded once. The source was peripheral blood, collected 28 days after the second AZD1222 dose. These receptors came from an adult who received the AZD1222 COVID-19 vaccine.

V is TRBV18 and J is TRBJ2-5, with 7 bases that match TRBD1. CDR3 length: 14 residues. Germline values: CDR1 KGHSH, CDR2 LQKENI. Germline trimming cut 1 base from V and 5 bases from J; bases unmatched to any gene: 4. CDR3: CASSPQGAGETQYF. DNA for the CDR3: TGTGCCAGCTCACCACAGGGGGCGGGTGAGACCCAGTACTTC.

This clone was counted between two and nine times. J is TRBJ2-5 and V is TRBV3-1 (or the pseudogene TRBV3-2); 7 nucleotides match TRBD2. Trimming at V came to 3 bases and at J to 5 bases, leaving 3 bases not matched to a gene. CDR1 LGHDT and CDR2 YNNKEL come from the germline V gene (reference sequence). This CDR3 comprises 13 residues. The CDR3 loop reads CASSHTSAETQYF. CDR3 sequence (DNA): TGTGCCAGCAGCCATACTAGCGCCGAGACCCAGTACTTC.

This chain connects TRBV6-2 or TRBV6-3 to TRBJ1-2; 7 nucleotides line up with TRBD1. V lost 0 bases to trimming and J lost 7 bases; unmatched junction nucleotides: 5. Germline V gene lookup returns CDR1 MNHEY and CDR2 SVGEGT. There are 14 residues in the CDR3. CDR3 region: CASSYSGGGRGYTF. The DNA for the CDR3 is TGTGCCAGCAGTTACTCGGGAGGGGGCCGTGGCTACACCTTC.

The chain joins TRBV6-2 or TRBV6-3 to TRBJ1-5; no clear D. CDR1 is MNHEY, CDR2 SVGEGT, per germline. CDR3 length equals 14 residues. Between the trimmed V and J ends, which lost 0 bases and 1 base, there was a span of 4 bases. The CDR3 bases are TGTGCCAGCAGTTACTCCGGCAGCAATCAGCCCCAGCATTTT. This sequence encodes CASSYSGSNQPQHF.

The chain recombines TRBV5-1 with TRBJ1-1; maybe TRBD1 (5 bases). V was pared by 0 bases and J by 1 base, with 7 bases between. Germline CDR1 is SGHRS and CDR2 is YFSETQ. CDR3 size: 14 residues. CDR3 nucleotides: TGCGCCAGCAGCTTGGGACAGCAGAACACTGAAGCTTTCTTT. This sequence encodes CASSLGQQNTEAFF.

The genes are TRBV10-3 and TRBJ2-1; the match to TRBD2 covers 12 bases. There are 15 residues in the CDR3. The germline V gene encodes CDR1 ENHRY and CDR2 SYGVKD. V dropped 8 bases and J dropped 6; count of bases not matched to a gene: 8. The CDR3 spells CAILRLAGVFNEQFF. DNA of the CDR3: TGTGCCATCCTTCGACTAGCGGGAGTGTTCAATGAGCAGTTCTTC.

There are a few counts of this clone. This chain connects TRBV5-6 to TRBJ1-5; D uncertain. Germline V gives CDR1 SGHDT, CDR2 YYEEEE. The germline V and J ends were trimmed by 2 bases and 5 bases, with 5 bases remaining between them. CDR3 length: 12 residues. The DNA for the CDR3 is TGTGCCAGCAGCTTCATGGATCAGCCCCAGCATTTT. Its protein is CASSFMDQPQHF.

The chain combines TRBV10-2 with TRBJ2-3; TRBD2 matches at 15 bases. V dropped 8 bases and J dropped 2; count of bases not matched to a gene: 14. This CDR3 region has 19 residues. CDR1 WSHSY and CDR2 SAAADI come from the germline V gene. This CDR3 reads CASCLGLAGGRVLTDTQYF. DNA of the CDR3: TGCGCCAGCTGTTTGGGACTAGCGGGAGGAAGGGTCCTCACAGATACGCAGTATTTT.

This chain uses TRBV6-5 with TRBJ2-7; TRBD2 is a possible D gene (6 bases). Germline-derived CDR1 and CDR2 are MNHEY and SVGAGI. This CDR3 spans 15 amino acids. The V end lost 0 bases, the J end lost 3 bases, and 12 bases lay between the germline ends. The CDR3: CASSYSGGASYEQYF. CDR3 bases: TGTGCCAGCAGTTACTCGGGCGGGGCAAGCTACGAGCAGTACTTC.

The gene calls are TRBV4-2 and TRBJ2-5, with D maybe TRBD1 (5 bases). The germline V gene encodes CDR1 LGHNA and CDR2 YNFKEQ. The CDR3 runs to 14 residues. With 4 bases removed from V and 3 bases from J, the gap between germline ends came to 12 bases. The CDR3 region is CASSPDRREETQYF. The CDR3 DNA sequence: TGTGCCAGCAGCCCTGACCGCAGGGAAGAGACCCAGTACTTC.

CDR3 nucleotides: TGTGCCAGCAGTGAAGTAAGCGCTAGCACAGATACGCAGTATTTT. The encoded protein is CASSEVSASTDTQYF. This chain connects TRBV6-1 to TRBJ2-3; D call uncertain. The CDR3 is 15 amino acids. Germline V gives CDR1 MNHNS, CDR2 SASEGT. Trimming removed 1 base at V and 0 bases at J, with 8 bases between.

The CDR3 here is CASSSLRGVRETQYF. Here the CDR3 DNA reads TGTGCCAGCAGCTCCCTCAGGGGCGTTCGGGAGACCCAGTACTTC. The rearrangement joins TRBV5-8 to TRBJ2-5; possibly TRBD1 for D (6 bases). Deletions cut 3 bases from V and 5 bases from J, with 17 bases between. Germline V lookup: CDR1 SGHTS, CDR2 YDEGEE. The CDR3 is made up of 15 amino acids.